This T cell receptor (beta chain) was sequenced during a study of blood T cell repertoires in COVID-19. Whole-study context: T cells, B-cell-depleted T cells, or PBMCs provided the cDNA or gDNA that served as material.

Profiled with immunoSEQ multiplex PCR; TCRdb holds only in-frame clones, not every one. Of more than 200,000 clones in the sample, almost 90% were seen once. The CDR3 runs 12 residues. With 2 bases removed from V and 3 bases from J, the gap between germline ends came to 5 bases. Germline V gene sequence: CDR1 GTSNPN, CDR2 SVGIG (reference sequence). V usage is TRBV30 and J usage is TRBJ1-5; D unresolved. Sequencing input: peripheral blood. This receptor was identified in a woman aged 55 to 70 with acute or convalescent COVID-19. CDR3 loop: CAWSLNNQPQHF. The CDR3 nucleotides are TGTGCCTGGAGTTTAAACAATCAGCCCCAGCATTTT.